What follows are 28 T cell receptor beta chains derived from one specimen sequenced in a study of brain T cells in children with intractable seizures. The table came from immunoSEQ multiplex PCR; TCRdb's copy has only in-frame clones and leaves some out. The data contain over 95,000 clones, approximately 94% of them singletons. Specimen: peripheral blood, collected at surgery. These receptors all stem from a boy under two years old with hemimegalencephaly and intractable seizures.

The gene calls are TRBV6-5 and TRBJ2-7; 7 bases fit TRBD2. The CDR3 length is 15 residues. The germline V gene has CDR1 MNHEY and CDR2 SVGAGI. V lost 6 bases to trimming and J lost 0 bases; unmatched junction nucleotides: 8. The CDR3 DNA is TGTGCCAGCAGAAGGTCTAGCGGTCCCTCCTACGAGCAGTACTTC. Residues: CASRRSSGPSYEQYF.

CDR3 sequence: CASGTPGVAQETQYF. In nucleotides, the CDR3 is TGCGCCAGTGGGACCCCTGGGGTGGCCCAAGAGACCCAGTACTTC. The chain is built from TRBV10-2 and TRBJ2-5; D tentatively fits TRBD1 or TRBD2 (5 bases each). Germline V gene data show CDR1 as WSHSY and CDR2 as SAAADI. This CDR3 region has 15 residues. V dropped 9 bases and J dropped 1 base, with 18 bases sitting between them.

For this clone: Other DNA sequences from this sample encode an identical CDR3 as well. This chain connects TRBV28 to TRBJ1-2; perhaps TRBD1 as D (6 bases). Germline V CDR1 and CDR2: MDHEN, SYDVKM. The CDR3 has 13 amino acids. The V and J ends lost 2 bases and 3 bases respectively, with 7 bases between them. The CDR3 DNA reads as TGTGCCAGCAGTTTAGGGGGCGACTATGGCTACACCTTC. Protein sequence: CASSLGGDYGYTF.

The chain combines TRBV5-1 with TRBJ2-3; 8 bases align to TRBD2. Germline CDR1 and CDR2: SGHRS and YFSETQ. After removal of 2 bases from V and 3 bases from J, the junction contained 5 bases not matched to a gene. The CDR3 is 15 amino acids. Here the CDR3 reads CASSLAGDRTDTQYF. The CDR3 DNA reads as TGCGCCAGCAGCTTAGCGGGAGACAGGACAGATACGCAGTATTTT.

The rearrangement joins TRBV12-3 or TRBV12-4 to TRBJ2-1; a possible D gene is TRBD1 (6 bases). This CDR3 spans 12 amino acids. Between the trimmed V and J ends, which lost 7 bases and 6 bases, there was a span of 10 bases. The CDR3 reads CASTKGGNEQFF. The CDR3 DNA follows: TGTGCCAGCACGAAAGGGGGCAATGAGCAGTTCTTC.

The chain combines TRBV6-6 with TRBJ2-7; tentatively, D is TRBD1 or TRBD2 (5 bases each). The ends were cut back, 5 bases at V and 5 bases at J, with 25 bases in the middle. This CDR3 contains 17 residues. Germline V gene sequence: CDR1 MNHNY, CDR2 SVGAGI (reference sequence). The CDR3: CASSRSWGSGADDEQYF. The DNA of the CDR3 is TGTGCCAGCAGTCGGTCTTGGGGGTCTGGGGCGGATGACGAGCAGTACTTC.

The chain joins TRBV4-2 to TRBJ2-3; possibly TRBD1 or TRBD2 for D (5 bases each). V lost 4 bases and J lost 3, with 14 bases in between. Per germline, CDR1 LGHNA and CDR2 YNFKEQ. CDR3 size: 15 residues. The CDR3 protein is CASSPEGSSTDTQYF. CDR3 DNA: TGTGCCAGCAGCCCTGAGGGGAGTAGTACAGATACGCAGTATTTT.

This clone appeared once. The chain uses TRBV4-1 and TRBJ1-4; unclear D gene. Trimming removed 7 bases at V and 8 bases at J, with 17 bases between. Germline V gene lookup returns CDR1 MGHRA and CDR2 YSYEKL. The CDR3 has 14 amino acids. CDR3 amino acids: CASTTGGRREKLFF. In nucleotides, the CDR3 is TGCGCCAGCACCACGGGAGGGCGGCGGGAAAAACTGTTTTTT.

The rearrangement links TRBV6-2 or TRBV6-3 to TRBJ2-4, with TRBD1 matching 9 bases. The CDR3 runs to 17 residues. The V segment lost 2 bases and the J segment 0 bases; nucleotides outside the gene matches: 5. Looked up from germline, CDR1 is MNHEY and CDR2 is SVGEGT. For the CDR3, the DNA is TGTGCCAGCAGTTACCACAGGGGGCGCATAGCCAAAAACATTCAGTACTTC. Amino acids: CASSYHRGRIAKNIQYF.

V usage is TRBV18 and J usage is TRBJ2-7, with a possible D match to TRBD2 (5 bases). Germline V gives CDR1 KGHSH, CDR2 LQKENI. The CDR3 totals 12 residues. Trimming removed 6 bases at V and 3 bases at J, with 9 bases between. CDR3 nucleotide sequence: TGTGCCAGCTCCCCTGACTACTACGAGCAGTACTTC. It specifies CASSPDYYEQYF.

The chain combines TRBV7-9 with TRBJ1-6, with TRBD1 as a possible D gene (5 bases). This CDR3 region has 16 residues. Trimming shortened V by 2 bases and J by 6 bases, and 14 bases separated the two germline ends. The germline V gene has CDR1 SEHNR and CDR2 FQNEAQ (reference sequence). The CDR3 sequence: CASSLSGGFFNSPLHF. CDR3 nucleotide sequence: TGTGCCAGCAGCTTATCTGGGGGTTTTTTTAATTCACCCCTCCACTTT.

The chain uses TRBV19 and TRBJ2-7, with 12 positions matching TRBD2. The CDR3 is 15 amino acids. V was pared by 3 bases and J by 4 bases, with 4 bases of the junction left unmatched. Germline CDR1 and CDR2: LNHDA and SQIVND (reference sequence). As DNA, the CDR3 is TGTGCCAGTAGTATGGGACTAGCGGGCAAATACGAGCAGTACTTC. Its protein is CASSMGLAGKYEQYF.

This clone was detected once. This chain uses TRBV3-1 (or the pseudogene TRBV3-2) with TRBJ2-5, with D maybe TRBD2 (5 bases). CDR1 is LGHDT, CDR2 YNNKEL, per germline (reference sequence). Trimming left V 1 base short and J 4 bases short, with 13 bases between. The CDR3 has 15 residues. The CDR3 here is CASSQVGSDLETQYF. The CDR3 region has the DNA TGTGCCAGCAGCCAAGTCGGATCGGACTTAGAGACCCAGTACTTC.

The rearrangement links TRBV23-1 to TRBJ1-2; D ambiguous. TRBV23-1 is reported as an ORF; its role is uncertain. The CDR3 has 11 amino acids. V was cut by 9 bases and J by 5 bases, with 10 bases left in between. In nucleotides, the CDR3 is TGCGCCAGGCGGACGGTATATGGCTACACCTTC. It specifies CARRTVYGYTF.

V usage is TRBV5-1 and J usage is TRBJ2-7; TRBD2 agrees at 13 bases. This CDR3 comprises 21 residues. CDR1 SGHRS and CDR2 YFSETQ come from the germline V gene. The V segment lost 2 bases and the J segment 6 bases; nucleotides outside the gene matches: 23. The CDR3: CASSFIGASRTSGSFTPEQYF. CDR3 nucleotides: TGCGCCAGCAGCTTTATCGGAGCGAGCAGGACTAGCGGGAGTTTTACGCCCGAGCAGTACTTC.

The rearrangement links TRBV28 to TRBJ2-3; D is perhaps TRBD2 (6 bases). CDR1 and CDR2 (germline): MDHEN, SYDVKM. V lost 3 bases and J 4 bases, leaving 11 bases between the germline ends. The CDR3 extends over 14 amino acids. This chain's CDR3 is CASSFRETADTQYF. Here the CDR3 DNA reads TGTGCCAGCAGTTTTCGGGAGACAGCAGATACGCAGTATTTT.

The rearrangement joins TRBV5-1 to TRBJ1-1; D remains unclear. The length of the CDR3 is 12 residues. From germline, CDR1 is SGHRS and CDR2 YFSETQ. Trimming cost V 2 bases and J 7 bases, with 9 bases left between them. The CDR3 spells CASSFARGEAFF. Here the CDR3 DNA reads TGCGCCAGCAGCTTTGCCAGAGGTGAAGCTTTCTTT.

The chain links TRBV7-2 to TRBJ2-5, with TRBD2 matching over 11 bases. The CDR3 has 17 amino acids. V lost 5 bases, J lost 3 bases, and 11 bases stayed unmatched. Germline-derived CDR1 and CDR2 are SGHTA and FQGNSA. CDR3 sequence: CASSQEFWGLAEETQYF. The CDR3 DNA sequence: TGTGCCAGCAGCCAAGAATTCTGGGGACTAGCGGAAGAGACCCAGTACTTC.

The chain recombines TRBV24-1 with TRBJ1-2; the D gene is possibly TRBD1 (5 bases). Germline lookup yields CDR1 KGHDR and CDR2 SFDVKD. CDR3 length equals 14 residues. V shed 1 base and J shed 2 bases, with 7 bases lying between them. DNA of the CDR3: TGTGCCACCAGTGATTTCGGACAAAACTATGGCTACACCTTC. It yields the protein CATSDFGQNYGYTF.

The rearrangement joins TRBV9 to TRBJ2-1; a possible D gene is TRBD2 (6 bases). Trimming removed 4 bases at V and 5 bases at J, with 16 bases between. The CDR3 is 15 residues long. Germline-derived CDR1 and CDR2 are SGDLS and YYNGEE. The CDR3 nucleotides read TGTGCCAGCAGCAGCCGGGACTGGGGGGACAATGAGCAGTTCTTC. As protein: CASSSRDWGDNEQFF.

This clone was found once. The chain uses TRBV5-4 and TRBJ1-6; possibly TRBD1 for D (6 bases). V was pared by 7 bases and J by 7 bases, with 15 bases between. CDR3 length: 14 amino acids. CDR1 is SGHNT, CDR2 YYREEE, per germline (reference sequence). CDR3 loop: CASHFGGYNSPLHF. In DNA form, the CDR3 reads TGTGCCAGCCATTTCGGGGGCTACAATTCACCCCTCCACTTT.

The chain combines TRBV10-2 with TRBJ2-1, with TRBD2 as a possible D gene (5 bases). The CDR3 length is 12 residues. Germline CDR1 is WSHSY and CDR2 is SAAADI. With 10 bases removed from V and 6 bases from J, the gap between germline ends came to 13 bases. The CDR3 spells CATKLVSNEQFF. CDR3 sequence (DNA): TGCGCCACAAAACTAGTATCCAATGAGCAGTTCTTC.

The J gene is TRBJ1-3, the V gene TRBV29-1, with 7 bases that match TRBD1. This CDR3 is 13 amino acids long. The germline V gene encodes CDR1 SQVTM and CDR2 ANQGSEA. V shed 4 bases, J shed 4 bases, and the junction held 4 bases outside the gene matches. CDR3 sequence: CSVATGAGNTIYF. DNA for the CDR3: TGCAGCGTTGCTACAGGGGCAGGAAACACCATATATTTT.

The chain employs TRBV19 and TRBJ2-1; D remains ambiguous. Germline loops: CDR1 LNHDA, CDR2 SQIVND (reference sequence). V was clipped by 0 bases and J by 1 base, with 10 bases between them. The length of the CDR3 is 16 residues. Written as DNA, the CDR3 is TGTGCCAGTAGTATAGATGGAGTCTCATCCTACAATGAGCAGTTCTTC. Translated, it gives CASSIDGVSSYNEQFF.

The chain combines TRBV10-3 with TRBJ1-2; TRBD1 matches at 7 bases. The CDR3 covers 16 residues. CDR1 and CDR2 (germline): ENHRY, SYGVKD. V shed 3 bases, J shed 4 bases, and the junction held 11 bases outside the gene matches. Written as DNA, the CDR3 is TGTGCCATCAGTGACTACATCCGAGGGGGCCGCTATGGCTACACCTTC. The encoded protein is CAISDYIRGGRYGYTF.

The chain links TRBV28 to TRBJ2-7, with D tentatively TRBD2 (6 bases). Trimming left V 5 bases short and J 2 bases short, with 22 bases between. Germline CDR1 and CDR2: MDHEN and SYDVKM. The CDR3 consists of 17 residues. The CDR3 is CASSRTITGTFAYEQYF. CDR3 DNA: TGTGCCAGCAGTCGAACCATCACCGGGACTTTTGCCTACGAGCAGTACTTC.

The chain carries TRBV19 and TRBJ1-2; 9 bases are shared with TRBD1. This CDR3 is built from 13 residues. With 7 bases clipped from V and 8 bases from J, the junction kept 8 bases outside the gene matches. CDR1 and CDR2 (germline): LNHDA, SQIVND (reference sequence). CDR3 in amino acids: CASKHRGRGGYTF. The CDR3 DNA follows: TGTGCCAGTAAGCACAGGGGGCGCGGAGGCTACACCTTC.

V and J are TRBV6-2 or TRBV6-3 and TRBJ2-6, with TRBD2 as a possible D gene (5 bases). Per the germline V gene, CDR1 is MNHEY and CDR2 is SVGEGT. This CDR3 comprises 17 residues. Trimming removed 2 bases at V and 0 bases at J, with 11 bases between. Here the CDR3 reads CASSYQRAASGANVLTF. The CDR3 DNA sequence: TGTGCCAGCAGTTACCAGCGAGCGGCCTCTGGGGCCAACGTCCTGACTTTC.